Sequencing of this TCR beta chain was carried out in a study of patients and donors after allogeneic stem cell transplantation. From the RT-PCR reads, TCRdb called clonotypes with MiXCR, one entry per CDR3 protein. The sample consists of some 160,000 distinct CDR3 sequences, nearly 25% of them appearing once. Trimming removed 4 bases at V and 5 bases at J, with 13 bases between. Germline assignment: CDR1 DFQATT and CDR2 SNEGSKA (reference sequence). The CDR3 contains 13 residues. This receptor was taken from a human donor who was either an allogeneic HSCT recipient or a stem cell or donor lymphocyte infusion donor (not recorded which). It is not recorded whose cells these are; they may come from a transplant donor. The chain couples TRBV20-1 to TRBJ2-3, with D possibly matching TRBD2 (5 bases). The sample taken for sequencing was blood, either unsorted or a sorted T cell fraction (not recorded which). In DNA form, the CDR3 reads TGCAGTGCTAACCTAGCCCCCGGAGATACGCAGTATTTT. Its protein product is CSANLAPGDTQYF.